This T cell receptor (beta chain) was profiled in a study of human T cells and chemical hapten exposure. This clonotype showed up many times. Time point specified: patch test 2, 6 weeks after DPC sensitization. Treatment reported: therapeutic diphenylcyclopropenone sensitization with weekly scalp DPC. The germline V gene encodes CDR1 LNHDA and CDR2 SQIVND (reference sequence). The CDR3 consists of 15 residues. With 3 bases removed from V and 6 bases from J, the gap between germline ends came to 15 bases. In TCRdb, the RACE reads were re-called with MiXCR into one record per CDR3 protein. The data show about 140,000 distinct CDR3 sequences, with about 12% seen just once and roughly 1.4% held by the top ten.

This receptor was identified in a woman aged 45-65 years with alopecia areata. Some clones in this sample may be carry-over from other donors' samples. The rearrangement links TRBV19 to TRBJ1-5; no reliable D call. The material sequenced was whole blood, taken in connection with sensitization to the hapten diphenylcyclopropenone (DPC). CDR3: CASSMRGLNTQPQHF. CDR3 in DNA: TGTGCCAGTAGTATGAGAGGGCTTAATACTCAGCCCCAGCATTTT.